This entry lists 5 T cell receptor beta chains sequenced from one sample in a study of Graves' ophthalmopathy and Graves' hyperthyroidism. Amplified TCR beta CDR3 regions were obtained using RNA transcripts as template. Second-round multiplex PCR came after a first-round RT-PCR that employed HTBI primers. Via MiXCR, TCRdb re-called the multiplex PCR reads, giving one row per CDR3 protein. This table holds around 590,000 distinct CDR3 sequences, about 40% found once. Input material: peripheral blood or thyroid tissue (not recorded which). Receptors originate from an adult man with Graves' hyperthyroidism.

This clonotype was observed many times. J is TRBJ1-1 and V is TRBV19; D unresolved. This CDR3 is 15 amino acids long. Between the trimmed V and J ends, which lost 3 bases and 0 bases, there was a span of 11 bases. Germline loops: CDR1 LNHDA, CDR2 SQIVND (reference sequence). The DNA of the CDR3 is TGTGCCAGTAGTATTTGGAAGGGAATGAACACTGAAGCTTTCTTT. Translating it yields CASSIWKGMNTEAFF.

This clonotype was observed at least ten times. This chain connects TRBV20-1 to TRBJ2-5; tentative D call: TRBD1 (5 bases). V gave up 0 bases and J gave up 2 bases, with 10 bases separating them. The V gene's germline CDR1 is DFQATT and CDR2 SNEGSKA (reference sequence). CDR3 length: 14 residues. CDR3 amino acids: CSARDPRTQETQYF. CDR3 nucleotides: TGCAGTGCTAGAGATCCACGGACACAAGAGACCCAGTACTTC.

V and J are TRBV7-9 and TRBJ2-7; perhaps TRBD1 as D (6 bases). The CDR3 consists of 15 residues. V lost 5 bases and J lost 2, with 16 bases in between. Germline V gene data show CDR1 as SEHNR and CDR2 as FQNEAQ (reference sequence). CDR3 DNA sequence: TGTGCCAGCAGCCACCCGGGACAATCCACCTACGAGCAGTACTTC. This encodes CASSHPGQSTYEQYF.

This chain connects TRBV15 to TRBJ1-2; tentative D call: TRBD1 (5 bases). The CDR3 runs 13 residues. Trimming removed 0 bases at V and 5 bases at J, with 7 bases between. Germline V gives CDR1 LNHNV, CDR2 YYDKDF (reference sequence). In DNA form, the CDR3 reads TGTGCCACCAGCAGAGACGGGACGTATGGCTACACCTTC. Translated: CATSRDGTYGYTF.

V gene TRBV12-3 or TRBV12-4 combines with J gene TRBJ2-5, with 13 nucleotides matching TRBD2. The trim removed 6 bases at V and 7 bases at J, leaving 11 bases unmatched. The CDR3 extends over 16 amino acids. CDR3 loop: CASRPAGLAGLGTQYF. The CDR3 bases are TGTGCCAGCAGACCCGCGGGACTAGCGGGGCTGGGGACCCAGTACTTC.